The 10 T cell receptor beta chains below were found in one sample sequenced in a study of blood T cell repertoires in COVID-19. Libraries were prepared by immunoSEQ multiplex PCR; TCRdb keeps only in-frame clonotypes and omits some of them. This table holds around 290,000 clones, approximately 90% found once. The sequencing input was peripheral blood. The receptor set was obtained from a middle-aged man with acute or convalescent COVID-19.

The V call is TRBV12-3 or TRBV12-4, the J call TRBJ2-7, with D possibly TRBD2 on 5 matching bases. This CDR3 contains 13 residues. Trimming stripped 4 bases from V and 3 bases from J, with 10 bases between. The CDR3 DNA is TGTGCCAGCAGTTCCATGGGAGTCTACGAGCAGTACTTC. Its translation is CASSSMGVYEQYF.

The V call is TRBV7-8, the J call TRBJ1-2; D perhaps matches TRBD1 (6 bases). The CDR3 totals 13 residues. Per germline, CDR1 SGHVS and CDR2 FQNEAQ. The V gene lost 5 bases and the J gene lost 7 bases, with 14 bases spanning the gap. The CDR3 sequence: CASSRITGTGYTF. DNA for the CDR3: TGTGCCAGCAGCCGAATCACAGGGACTGGCTACACCTTC.

The gene calls are TRBV7-3 and TRBJ1-1; TRBD1 matches 10 bases. CDR1 SGHTA and CDR2 FQGTGA come from the germline V gene. There are 17 residues in the CDR3. V was pared by 2 bases and J by 5 bases, with 11 bases of the junction left unmatched. This chain's CDR3 is CASSLDRPGQGYTEAFF. In nucleotides, the CDR3 is TGTGCCAGCAGCTTAGACAGGCCGGGACAGGGGTATACTGAAGCTTTCTTT. Using reference TRBV7-3 and TRBJ1-1 for the parts outside the CDR3, the full variable domain is GAGVSQTPSNKVTEKGKYVELRCDPISGHTALYWYRQSLGQGPEFLIYFQGTGAADDSGLPNDRFFAVRPEGSVSTLKIQRTERGDSAVYLCASSLDRPGQGYTEAFFGQGTRLTVV.

Here the CDR3 DNA reads TGTGCCAGCAGGTTAATGGGGGACAGGGTGAACTATGGCTACACCTTC. This gives the protein CASRLMGDRVNYGYTF. The chain carries TRBV7-2 and TRBJ1-2; 9 bases align to TRBD1. V was pared by 6 bases and J by 2 bases, with 10 bases of the junction left unmatched. Germline V lookup: CDR1 SGHTA, CDR2 FQGNSA. The CDR3 is made up of 16 amino acids.

The chain uses TRBV29-1 and TRBJ2-5; 9 bases are a match to TRBD2. From germline, CDR1 is SQVTM and CDR2 ANQGSEA. The CDR3 consists of 14 residues. Germline trimming cut 4 bases from V and 5 bases from J; bases unmatched to any gene: 8. CDR3 loop: CSVVLRGGSETQYF. The CDR3 nucleotides read TGCAGCGTTGTTCTGCGGGGGGGCAGCGAGACCCAGTACTTC.

The chain recombines TRBV5-1 with TRBJ2-1; 7 bases fit TRBD1. This CDR3 is built from 16 residues. V was pared by 0 bases and J by 2 bases, with 5 bases of the junction left unmatched. The germline gives CDR1 SGHRS, CDR2 YFSETQ. The CDR3 here is CASSLDQGDPYNEQFF. CDR3 nucleotide sequence: TGCGCCAGCAGCTTGGACCAGGGGGATCCCTACAATGAGCAGTTCTTC.

The chain combines TRBV19 with TRBJ1-2; TRBD1 agrees at 8 bases. Trimming removed 7 bases from V and 4 bases from J; junction bases left unmatched: 8. Germline CDR1 and CDR2: LNHDA and SQIVND (reference sequence). The CDR3 runs to 14 residues. The CDR3 sequence is CASTPGQGTYGYTF. The CDR3 region has the DNA TGTGCCAGTACCCCCGGACAGGGTACCTATGGCTACACCTTC.

The chain has TRBV4-1 and TRBJ1-3; 10 bases line up with TRBD1. This CDR3 has 17 amino acids. Unmatched junction bases numbered 9, after V lost 3 bases and J lost 4 bases. Germline CDR1 reads MGHRA; CDR2 reads YSYEKL. CDR3 bases: TGCGCCAGCAGCCATTCCCGGGACAGGGGTTGGGGAAACACCATATATTTT. Residues: CASSHSRDRGWGNTIYF.

This chain uses TRBV7-9 with TRBJ1-3, with no clear D. CDR1 and CDR2 from the germline V gene are SEHNR and FQNEAQ (reference sequence). The CDR3 sequence is 14 residues long. The V gene lost 0 bases and the J gene lost 0 bases, with 3 bases spanning the gap. CDR3 sequence reads: CASSLASSGNTIYF. The DNA of the CDR3 is TGTGCCAGCAGCTTAGCCAGCTCTGGAAACACCATATATTTT.

The chain carries TRBV2 and TRBJ2-7; TRBD2 matches 7 bases. V dropped 10 bases and J dropped 3; count of bases not matched to a gene: 6. The CDR3 extends over 12 amino acids. Per germline, CDR1 SNHLY and CDR2 FYNNEI. CDR3 in amino acids: CATRDYLYEQYF. CDR3 coding DNA: TGTGCCACCCGGGACTACCTCTACGAGCAGTACTTC.